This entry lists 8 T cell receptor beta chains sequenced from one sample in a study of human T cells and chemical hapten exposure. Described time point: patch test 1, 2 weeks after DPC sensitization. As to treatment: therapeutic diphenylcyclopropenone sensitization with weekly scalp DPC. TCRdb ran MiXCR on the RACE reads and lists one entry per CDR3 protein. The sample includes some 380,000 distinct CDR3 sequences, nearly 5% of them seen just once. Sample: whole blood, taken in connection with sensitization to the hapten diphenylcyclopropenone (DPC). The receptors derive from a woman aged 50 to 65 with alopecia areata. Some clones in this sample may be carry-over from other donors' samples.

CDR3 coding DNA: TGTGCCAGCGCTGTTATTCCCGGGACAGGGGGCGACGAGCAGTACTTC. This translates into CASAVIPGTGGDEQYF. The V call is TRBV5-6, the J call TRBJ2-7, with 12 bases aligning to TRBD1. The CDR3 runs 16 residues. Losses at the gene ends were 7 bases for V and 5 bases for J; bases not matched to a gene: 13. Looked up from germline, CDR1 is SGHDT and CDR2 is YYEEEE.

CDR3 DNA sequence: TGCAGTGCTAGGTATTTCGACACAGATACGCAGTATTTT. Translating it yields CSARYFDTDTQYF. The rearrangement uses TRBV20-1 and TRBJ2-3; D call uncertain. V was pared by 3 bases and J by 2 bases, with 9 bases between. The CDR3 contains 13 residues. Germline V lookup: CDR1 DFQATT, CDR2 SNEGSKA (reference sequence).

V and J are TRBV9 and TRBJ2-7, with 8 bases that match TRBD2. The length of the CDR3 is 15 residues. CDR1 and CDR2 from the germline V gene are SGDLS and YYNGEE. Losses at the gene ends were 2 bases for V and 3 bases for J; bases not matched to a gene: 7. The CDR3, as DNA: TGTGCCAGCAGCGTGAATAGCGGGGCCTACTACGAGCAGTACTTC. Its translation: CASSVNSGAYYEQYF.

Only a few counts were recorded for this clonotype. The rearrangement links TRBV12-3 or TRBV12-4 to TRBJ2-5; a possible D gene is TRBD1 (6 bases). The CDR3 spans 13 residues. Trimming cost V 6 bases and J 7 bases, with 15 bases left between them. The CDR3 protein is CASSQYRAATQYF. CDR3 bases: TGTGCCAGCAGCCAGTACAGGGCAGCGACCCAGTACTTC.

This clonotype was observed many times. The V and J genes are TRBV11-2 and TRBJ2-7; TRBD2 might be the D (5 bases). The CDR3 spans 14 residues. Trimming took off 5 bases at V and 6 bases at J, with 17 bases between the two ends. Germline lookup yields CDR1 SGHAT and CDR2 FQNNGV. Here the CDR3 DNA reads TGTGCCAGCAGCAGGCTCGAGAGCGGCCGCGAGCAGTACTTC. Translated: CASSRLESGREQYF.

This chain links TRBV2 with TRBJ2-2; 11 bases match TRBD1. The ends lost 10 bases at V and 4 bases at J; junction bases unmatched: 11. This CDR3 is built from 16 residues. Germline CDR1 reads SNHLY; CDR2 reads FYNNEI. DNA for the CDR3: TGTGCCATAAAAGGACAGGGGGCGCCGGGCACCGGGGAGCTGTTTTTT. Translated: CAIKGQGAPGTGELFF.

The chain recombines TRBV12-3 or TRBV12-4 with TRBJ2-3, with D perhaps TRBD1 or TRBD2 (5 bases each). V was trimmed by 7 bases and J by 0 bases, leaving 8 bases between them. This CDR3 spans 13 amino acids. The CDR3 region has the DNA TGTGCCAGCACCCGGGACAGCACAGATACGCAGTATTTT. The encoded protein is CASTRDSTDTQYF.

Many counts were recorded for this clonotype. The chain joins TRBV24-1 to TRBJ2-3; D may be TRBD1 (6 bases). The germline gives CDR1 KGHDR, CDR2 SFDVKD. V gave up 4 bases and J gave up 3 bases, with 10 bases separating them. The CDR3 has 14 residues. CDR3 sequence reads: CATSDVGQTDTQYF. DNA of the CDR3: TGTGCCACCAGTGACGTAGGACAGACAGATACGCAGTATTTT.